The present T cell receptor (beta chain) was sequenced within a study of beta chain features in type 1 diabetes. Reverse transcription of all isolated RNA meant that expressed TCRB transcripts were sequenced. TCRdb's copy holds only in-frame clones and misses some; the assay was immunoSEQ multiplex PCR. The sample shows 200,000 to 250,000 clones, 14% of them seen only once. Between the trimmed V and J ends, which lost 3 bases and 8 bases, there was a span of 11 bases. This CDR3 comprises 13 residues. From germline, CDR1 is WNHNN and CDR2 SYGVQD (reference sequence). The receptor's source is a woman aged 40 to 50 in good health. Sequencing was done on a sample of naive CD4+ T cells from blood. The chain has TRBV10-1 and TRBJ2-1; tentatively, D is TRBD2 (6 bases). The CDR3: CASSDRGLDEQFF. Here the CDR3 DNA reads TGCGCCAGCAGTGATCGGGGGTTGGATGAGCAGTTCTTC.